The clone carrying this T cell receptor beta chain was picked up many times. TCRbeta library preparation incorporated unique molecular identifiers. TCRdb processed the PCR reads anew with MiXCR; each CDR3 protein has one entry. The sample includes 150,000 to 250,000 distinct CDR3 sequences, about 14% of them seen just once. The data were taken from a study of T-cell reconstitution after alpha-beta-depleted transplantation in children. Looked up from germline, CDR1 is SGHRS and CDR2 is YFSETQ. The V end was cut by 7 bases, the J end by 7 bases, with 15 bases between. The CDR3 contains 13 residues. The source is a human donor who donated a stem cell graft to a child with acute lymphoblastic leukemia. The starting material was PBMCs from the stem cell graft donor, obtained from the stem cell graft. This rearrangement joins TRBV5-1 to TRBJ2-1; D is perhaps TRBD2 (6 bases). The CDR3 DNA reads as TGCGCCAGCGGACCCACTAGCTCGAATGAGCAGTTCTTC. Its protein is CASGPTSSNEQFF.